Described below is a single TCR beta chain sequence and its context. The specificity of this receptor is unknown. Base qualities were left out, and no much larger clone turns up one base away. V gives up 1 base and J gives up 1 base, and the segment between their germline ends measures 10 bases. Based on the germline V gene, the CDR1 and CDR2 sequences are SGHVS and FQNEAQ. Taken from cysteine to phenylalanine, the CDR3 has 15 residues. Only the CDR3 part of the read is kept: 45 bases, read in frame from the first base. These data come from a study of OX40 agonist ivuxolimab in advanced cancers. As for the study more broadly: Ivuxolimab was a fully human IgG2 agonistic monoclonal antibody targeting the costimulatory receptor OX40 (CD134). The dose-escalation cohort was around 84% male with a mean age of around 62 years, ranging from 23 to 79. Prior anti-PD-1, anti-PD-L1 or anti-CTLA-4 therapy was permitted, and 40% to 50% of dose-escalation patients had received checkpoint inhibitors. Intravenous ivuxolimab was administered to patients every 2 weeks at six dose levels: 0.01, 0.1, 0.3, 1.5, 3 and 10 mg/kg. The point of sequencing TCRbeta in the periphery was to test whether ivuxolimab changed TCR sequence diversity and drove clonal T-cell expansion. Among the roughly 50 dose-escalation patients, 19 had hepatocellular carcinoma, 15 or so melanoma, 9 renal cell carcinoma and 9 head and neck cancer. The paper covers the monotherapy dose-escalation part of the phase I ivuxolimab trial, which included N = 52 patients. Partial responses occurred in three dose-escalation patients, of whom one had hepatocellular carcinoma and two had cutaneous melanoma. Points the paper makes about the study in general: Low levels of normalized T-cell clonal expansion were also seen in some patients who did not respond. In partial responders in the 0.1-3.0 mg/kg groups, normalized peripheral clonal expansion was found to be among the lowest, especially among CD8+ T cells. On average, CD8+ T cells showed more expanded clones than CD4+ T cells after ivuxolimab. At doses from 0.1 to 3.0 mg/kg, clonal expansion was seen in both CD4+ and CD8+ blood T cells between baseline and week 6. Which antigens the clonally expanded peripheral T cells were specific for was not determined.

The trial excluded patients who had a history of autoimmune disease or who were on systemic immunosuppression. Peripheral blood for TCR sequencing was collected from all dose cohorts at baseline, on cycle 4 day 1, and on cycle 7 day 1. Samples came from an open-label, multicenter, first-in-human phase I dose-escalation trial of ivuxolimab. Adults with locally advanced or metastatic melanoma, renal cell, hepatocellular, or head and neck squamous cell carcinoma were enrolled in the trial. CD4+ and CD8+ T cells were sorted separately from peripheral blood before TCR sequencing. Genomic DNA was isolated from the sorted cells so that the TCRbeta CDR3 region could be sequenced. The immunoSEQ Assay was used to sequence the TCRbeta CDR3 regions. As stored in TCRdb, this immuneACCESS dataset retains in-frame rearrangements with V and J assigned. A fraction of the clones does not appear; measured against another copy, unresolved V genes explain less than half of the discrepancy, and the remainder lacks a known reason. This sample lists 68,000 or so clones; roughly 82% were detected once. Around 9.9% of the sample lies in the top ten.

In this chain, TRBV7-8 is recombined with TRBJ2-5; TRBD1 is possibly the D segment (5 matching bases). The source of this sequence is an adult with an advanced solid tumor such as melanoma, head and neck, liver or kidney cancer. Source: CD4+ or CD8+ T cells sorted from blood, taken in a trial of the OX40 agonist ivuxolimab. In nucleotides, the sequence is TGTGCCAGCAGCTTAGAGACAGATCGCCAAGAGACCCAGTACTTC. It translates to CASSLETDRQETQYF.